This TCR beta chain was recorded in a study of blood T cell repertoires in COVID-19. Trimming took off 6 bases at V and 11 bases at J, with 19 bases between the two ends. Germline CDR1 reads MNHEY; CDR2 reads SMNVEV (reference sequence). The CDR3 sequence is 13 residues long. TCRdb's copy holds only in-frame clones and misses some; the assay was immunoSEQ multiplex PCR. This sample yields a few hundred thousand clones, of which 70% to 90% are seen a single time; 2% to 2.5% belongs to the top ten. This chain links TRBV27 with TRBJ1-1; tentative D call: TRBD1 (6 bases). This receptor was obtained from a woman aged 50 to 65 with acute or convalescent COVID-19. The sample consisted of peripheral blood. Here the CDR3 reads CASRHLDSLWAFF. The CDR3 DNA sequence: TGTGCCAGCAGACACTTGGACAGTCTGTGGGCTTTCTTT.